This is a list of T cell receptor beta chains from one sample in a study of T-cell reconstitution after alpha-beta-depleted transplantation in children. A single record per CDR3 protein comes from TCRdb applying MiXCR to the PCR reads. The repertoire holds about 270,000 distinct CDR3 sequences, with about 10% as singletons. The sample consisted of PBMCs from the stem cell graft donor, taken from the stem cell graft. Receptors originate from a human donor who donated a stem cell graft to a child with SCID. Each CDR3 is given with its conserved first and last residue. Fields, in order: V gene, clone size, CDR3 length, D gene, J gene, CDR3 DNA, CDR3 protein. The D gene is left open where the match is weak. Size is omitted from some rows. Given values are once, few, many or a class for expanded clones.

V gene: TRBV5-1; clone size: -; CDR3 length: 14; D gene: TRBD1; J gene: TRBJ1-1; CDR3 DNA: TGCGCCAGCAGCTTGGCTGGACAGGACAATGAAGCTTTCTTT; CDR3 protein: CASSLAGQDNEAFF
V gene: TRBV12-3/TRBV12-4; clone size: -; CDR3 length: 13; D gene: -; J gene: TRBJ2-7; CDR3 DNA: TGTGCCAGCAGTTTCCAAGTAACCTACGAGCAGTACTTC; CDR3 protein: CASSFQVTYEQYF
V gene: TRBV2; clone size: -; CDR3 length: 14; D gene: TRBD1; J gene: TRBJ1-4; CDR3 DNA: TGTGCCAGCAGGGCGGGACAGGGAGATGAAAAACTGTTTTTT; CDR3 protein: CASRAGQGDEKLFF
V gene: TRBV9; clone size: many; CDR3 length: 13; D gene: TRBD1; J gene: TRBJ1-2; CDR3 DNA: TGTGCCAGCAGCCTCGGGACAGTCTATGGCTACACCTTC; CDR3 protein: CASSLGTVYGYTF
V gene: TRBV5-1; clone size: few; CDR3 length: 15; D gene: TRBD1; J gene: TRBJ1-6; CDR3 DNA: TGCGCCAGCAGCCCCCCCACAGGGGGTAATTCACCCCTCCACTTT; CDR3 protein: CASSPPTGGNSPLHF
V gene: TRBV15; clone size: -; CDR3 length: 17; D gene: -; J gene: TRBJ2-1; CDR3 DNA: TGTGCCACCAGCAGAGGGACCGCAGCGATCTCCTACAATGAGCAGTTCTTC; CDR3 protein: CATSRGTAAISYNEQFF
V gene: TRBV20-1; clone size: -; CDR3 length: 16; D gene: TRBD2; J gene: TRBJ2-2; CDR3 DNA: TGCAGTGCTAGGGACACACTAGCGGGGGGCCCCGGGGAGCTGTTTTTT; CDR3 protein: CSARDTLAGGPGELFF
V gene: TRBV5-5; clone size: many; CDR3 length: 13; D gene: TRBD1; J gene: TRBJ1-2; CDR3 DNA: TGTGCCAGCAGCTTGGGGGACAGGGACTTTGGGACCTTC; CDR3 protein: CASSLGDRDFGTF
V gene: TRBV18; clone size: few; CDR3 length: 15; D gene: -; J gene: TRBJ2-5; CDR3 DNA: TGTGCCAGCTCACCCTTGGCCAGCGGGCAAGAGACCCAGTACTTC; CDR3 protein: CASSPLASGQETQYF
V gene: TRBV2; clone size: -; CDR3 length: 14; D gene: TRBD1; J gene: TRBJ2-3; CDR3 DNA: TGTGCCAATGAAGGGGGCCCTAGCACAGATACGCAGTATTTT; CDR3 protein: CANEGGPSTDTQYF
V gene: TRBV7-6; clone size: -; CDR3 length: 12; D gene: -; J gene: TRBJ2-2; CDR3 DNA: TGTGCCAGCAGCTCTTACGCCGGGGAGCTGTTTTTT; CDR3 protein: CASSSYAGELFF
V gene: TRBV5-1; clone size: -; CDR3 length: 16; D gene: TRBD1; J gene: TRBJ1-5; CDR3 DNA: TGCGCCAGCAGCTTGACCATGGACAGGGTATATCAGCCCCAGCATTTT; CDR3 protein: CASSLTMDRVYQPQHF
V gene: TRBV7-9; clone size: -; CDR3 length: 13; D gene: -; J gene: TRBJ2-1; CDR3 DNA: TGTGCCAGCAGCTTACAACAGGGAGGAGAGCAGTTCTTC; CDR3 protein: CASSLQQGGEQFF
V gene: TRBV10-2; clone size: few; CDR3 length: 13; D gene: -; J gene: TRBJ1-5; CDR3 DNA: TGCGCCAGCAGTGAGGGGGGGCTTCAGCCCCAGCATTTT; CDR3 protein: CASSEGGLQPQHF
V gene: TRBV3-1; clone size: -; CDR3 length: 15; D gene: TRBD2; J gene: TRBJ2-2; CDR3 DNA: TGTGCCAGCAGTCCCGGGGGGTTGAGCACCGGGGAGCTGTTTTTT; CDR3 protein: CASSPGGLSTGELFF
V gene: TRBV12-3/TRBV12-4; clone size: many; CDR3 length: 14; D gene: -; J gene: TRBJ2-1; CDR3 DNA: TGTGCCAGCAGCCCGGGGGGCCGATGGAATGAGCAGTTCTTC; CDR3 protein: CASSPGGRWNEQFF
V gene: TRBV5-5; clone size: few; CDR3 length: 15; D gene: -; J gene: TRBJ2-7; CDR3 DNA: TGTGCCAGCAGCTTAGAGGTCGAGACCTTTTACGAGCAGTACTTC; CDR3 protein: CASSLEVETFYEQYF
V gene: TRBV5-1; clone size: few; CDR3 length: 13; D gene: TRBD2; J gene: TRBJ2-7; CDR3 DNA: TGCGCCAGCAGCTTGGGTCCGGGGGGCGAGCAGTACTTC; CDR3 protein: CASSLGPGGEQYF
V gene: TRBV10-1; clone size: -; CDR3 length: 15; D gene: -; J gene: TRBJ1-5; CDR3 DNA: TGCGCCAGCAGTGAACCGGGGGTTTTCGATCAGCCCCAGCATTTT; CDR3 protein: CASSEPGVFDQPQHF
V gene: TRBV9; clone size: few; CDR3 length: 13; D gene: -; J gene: TRBJ2-3; CDR3 DNA: TGTGCCAGCAGCGTCCCTCCTCTCCCATCACAGTATTTT; CDR3 protein: CASSVPPLPSQYF
V gene: TRBV7-8; clone size: -; CDR3 length: 17; D gene: -; J gene: TRBJ2-6; CDR3 DNA: TGTGCCAGCAGCTCCGGACAAATTCCCTCTGGGGCCAACGTCCTGACTTTC; CDR3 protein: CASSSGQIPSGANVLTF
V gene: TRBV9; clone size: -; CDR3 length: 14; D gene: -; J gene: TRBJ2-2; CDR3 DNA: TGTGCCAGCAGCGCTTACGGGGACACCGGGGAGCTGTATTTT; CDR3 protein: CASSAYGDTGELYF
V gene: TRBV20-1; clone size: -; CDR3 length: 15; D gene: TRBD1; J gene: TRBJ1-2; CDR3 DNA: TGCAGTGCTAGAGATCGGACAGGGCACCCCTATGGCTACACCTTC; CDR3 protein: CSARDRTGHPYGYTF
V gene: TRBV5-5; clone size: few; CDR3 length: 18; D gene: TRBD1; J gene: TRBJ2-7; CDR3 DNA: TGTGCCAGCAGCTTGGCCGATTCTAGGGACAGGGATTCCTACGAGCAGTACTTC; CDR3 protein: CASSLADSRDRDSYEQYF
V gene: TRBV9; clone size: few; CDR3 length: 16; D gene: -; J gene: TRBJ1-2; CDR3 DNA: TGTGCCAGCAGTCCTGAGCCCGGGGGCGGCCTGGGTGGCTACACCTTC; CDR3 protein: CASSPEPGGGLGGYTF
V gene: TRBV3-1; clone size: few; CDR3 length: 17; D gene: -; J gene: TRBJ1-1; CDR3 DNA: TGTGCCAGCAGCCACGAAACGGCAGGGGAGAGAGACACTGAAGCTTTCTTT; CDR3 protein: CASSHETAGERDTEAFF
V gene: TRBV6-5; clone size: -; CDR3 length: 18; D gene: TRBD1; J gene: TRBJ2-5; CDR3 DNA: TGTGCCAGCAGTTACCCACCCACTGACAGGGTCGTGGGAGAGACCCAGTACTTC; CDR3 protein: CASSYPPTDRVVGETQYF
V gene: TRBV11-2; clone size: -; CDR3 length: 14; D gene: -; J gene: TRBJ2-5; CDR3 DNA: TGTGCCAGCAGCGGGATGCGCGGAAAAGAGACCCAGTACTTC; CDR3 protein: CASSGMRGKETQYF
V gene: TRBV20-1; clone size: few; CDR3 length: 15; D gene: TRBD1; J gene: TRBJ1-5; CDR3 DNA: TGCAGTGCTAGCCAATCGGACAGGAGAAATCAGCCCCAGCATTTT; CDR3 protein: CSASQSDRRNQPQHF
V gene: TRBV7-3; clone size: -; CDR3 length: 13; D gene: -; J gene: TRBJ2-1; CDR3 DNA: TGTGCCAGCAGCTCCGATCCCGACAATGAGCAGTTCTTC; CDR3 protein: CASSSDPDNEQFF
V gene: TRBV6-1; clone size: -; CDR3 length: 14; D gene: -; J gene: TRBJ1-6; CDR3 DNA: TGTGCCAGCAATCTACGGGGGTATAATTCACCCCTCCACTTT; CDR3 protein: CASNLRGYNSPLHF
V gene: TRBV4-1; clone size: -; CDR3 length: 17; D gene: -; J gene: TRBJ2-7; CDR3 DNA: TGCGCCAGCAGCCAAGAGTCGGTTGGGACCCCACCATACGAGCAGTACTTC; CDR3 protein: CASSQESVGTPPYEQYF
V gene: TRBV2; clone size: many; CDR3 length: 16; D gene: TRBD1; J gene: TRBJ2-7; CDR3 DNA: TGTGCCAGCAGTGAGGTAGGGGGCAGCGGTTTCCGCGAGCAGTACTTC; CDR3 protein: CASSEVGGSGFREQYF
V gene: TRBV5-1; clone size: many; CDR3 length: 14; D gene: -; J gene: TRBJ2-7; CDR3 DNA: TGCGCCAGCAGCTTAACTATCTCCACCTACGAGCAGTACTTC; CDR3 protein: CASSLTISTYEQYF
V gene: TRBV4-1; clone size: -; CDR3 length: 16; D gene: -; J gene: TRBJ1-4; CDR3 DNA: TGCGCCAGCAGCCAACTCCCTTCAGGGGTTGGGGAAAAACTGTTTTTT; CDR3 protein: CASSQLPSGVGEKLFF
V gene: TRBV20-1; clone size: few; CDR3 length: 13; D gene: TRBD2; J gene: TRBJ2-4; CDR3 DNA: TGCAGTGCTCCGGGGGGGGCCAAAAACATTCAGTACTTC; CDR3 protein: CSAPGGAKNIQYF
V gene: TRBV20-1; clone size: -; CDR3 length: 14; D gene: TRBD1; J gene: TRBJ1-5; CDR3 DNA: TGCAGTGCTGGCCGGACAGGGCCGGATCAGCCCCAGCATTTT; CDR3 protein: CSAGRTGPDQPQHF
V gene: TRBV29-1; clone size: few; CDR3 length: 13; D gene: -; J gene: TRBJ1-1; CDR3 DNA: TGCAGCGTTGTCAGGGGCTCGGACACTGAAGCTTTCTTT; CDR3 protein: CSVVRGSDTEAFF
V gene: TRBV5-1; clone size: few; CDR3 length: 16; D gene: TRBD1; J gene: TRBJ2-5; CDR3 DNA: TGCGCCAGCAGCTTAGGACAGGGGACCATTCAAGAGACCCAGTACTTC; CDR3 protein: CASSLGQGTIQETQYF
V gene: TRBV5-6; clone size: many; CDR3 length: 14; D gene: -; J gene: TRBJ1-6; CDR3 DNA: TGTGCCAGCAGCTTCCGGGGTTATAATTCACCCCTCCACTTT; CDR3 protein: CASSFRGYNSPLHF
V gene: TRBV7-9; clone size: -; CDR3 length: 17; D gene: -; J gene: TRBJ1-3; CDR3 DNA: TGTGCCAGCAGCCCCCCCCGCGTCGGGGTTGGCGGAAACACCATATATTTT; CDR3 protein: CASSPPRVGVGGNTIYF
V gene: TRBV20-1; clone size: few; CDR3 length: 16; D gene: TRBD2; J gene: TRBJ2-7; CDR3 DNA: TGCAGTGCTAGTGGGAAAAGCGGGGGAGAAGTTACGAAGCAGTACTTC; CDR3 protein: CSASGKSGGEVTKQYF
V gene: TRBV12-3/TRBV12-4; clone size: many; CDR3 length: 15; D gene: -; J gene: TRBJ1-3; CDR3 DNA: TGTGCCAGCAATCCAACCGTGGATCAGGGAAACACCATATATTTT; CDR3 protein: CASNPTVDQGNTIYF
V gene: TRBV20-1; clone size: -; CDR3 length: 15; D gene: -; J gene: TRBJ2-3; CDR3 DNA: TGCAGTGCTAGGGGGGATCTGGGGTTGGCAGATACGCAGTATTTT; CDR3 protein: CSARGDLGLADTQYF
V gene: TRBV7-3; clone size: few; CDR3 length: 16; D gene: -; J gene: TRBJ2-2; CDR3 DNA: TGTGCCAGCAGCTTAGCCCACAGGGGAGGAACCGGGGAGCTGTTTTTT; CDR3 protein: CASSLAHRGGTGELFF
V gene: TRBV9; clone size: -; CDR3 length: 15; D gene: -; J gene: TRBJ1-4; CDR3 DNA: TGTGCCAGCACCCCAAGGGGTACAGATTCTGAAAAACTGTTTTTT; CDR3 protein: CASTPRGTDSEKLFF
V gene: TRBV9; clone size: many; CDR3 length: 19; D gene: TRBD2; J gene: TRBJ2-1; CDR3 DNA: TGTGCCAGCAGCGTAGGACTAGCGGGGCGGGGGTCCTCCTACAATGAGCAGTTCTTC; CDR3 protein: CASSVGLAGRGSSYNEQFF
V gene: TRBV7-9; clone size: few; CDR3 length: 14; D gene: -; J gene: TRBJ1-2; CDR3 DNA: TGTGCCAGCAGCACCCGGGACCCATCCTATGGCTACACCTTC; CDR3 protein: CASSTRDPSYGYTF
V gene: TRBV2; clone size: -; CDR3 length: 14; D gene: TRBD1; J gene: TRBJ1-2; CDR3 DNA: TGTGCCAGCAACAAGCCGGACAGGGCCCATGGCTACACCTTC; CDR3 protein: CASNKPDRAHGYTF
V gene: TRBV12-3/TRBV12-4; clone size: few; CDR3 length: 16; D gene: TRBD2; J gene: TRBJ2-7; CDR3 DNA: TGTGCCAGCAGTTTTCGCCTAGCGGGGGACACCTACGAGCAGTACTTC; CDR3 protein: CASSFRLAGDTYEQYF
V gene: TRBV7-3; clone size: few; CDR3 length: 13; D gene: TRBD1; J gene: TRBJ2-5; CDR3 DNA: TGTGCCAGCAGCAGAACAGGGGCAGAGACCCAGTACTTC; CDR3 protein: CASSRTGAETQYF
V gene: TRBV20-1; clone size: few; CDR3 length: 16; D gene: TRBD1; J gene: TRBJ2-5; CDR3 DNA: TGCAGTGCTATGAAGGCGAACAGGGGCCTCGGGGAGACCCAGTACTTC; CDR3 protein: CSAMKANRGLGETQYF
V gene: TRBV5-1; clone size: -; CDR3 length: 14; D gene: TRBD1; J gene: TRBJ1-5; CDR3 DNA: TGCGCCAGCAGCTTGGCAGGGGGCTGGCAGCCCCAGCATTTT; CDR3 protein: CASSLAGGWQPQHF
V gene: TRBV20-1; clone size: -; CDR3 length: 13; D gene: TRBD1; J gene: TRBJ2-7; CDR3 DNA: TGCAGTGCTAATACAGGGGGCGGCTACGAGCAGTACTTC; CDR3 protein: CSANTGGGYEQYF
V gene: TRBV18; clone size: -; CDR3 length: 13; D gene: TRBD1; J gene: TRBJ2-7; CDR3 DNA: TGTGCCAGCTCATTCCGACAGGGGAACGAGCAGTACTTC; CDR3 protein: CASSFRQGNEQYF
V gene: TRBV5-5; clone size: -; CDR3 length: 15; D gene: TRBD1; J gene: TRBJ2-2; CDR3 DNA: TGTGCCAGCAGTTTAAGGGACAGGGGCGCCGGGGAGCTGTTTTTT; CDR3 protein: CASSLRDRGAGELFF
V gene: TRBV6-5; clone size: -; CDR3 length: 16; D gene: -; J gene: TRBJ1-6; CDR3 DNA: TGTGCCAGCACCTCCTTGGGGAGCTCCTATAATTCACCCCTCCACTTT; CDR3 protein: CASTSLGSSYNSPLHF
V gene: TRBV20-1; clone size: few; CDR3 length: 17; D gene: -; J gene: TRBJ1-2; CDR3 DNA: TGCAGTGCTAGAGAGAAGGGGCAGGGGAGGGAGAACTATGGCTACACCTTC; CDR3 protein: CSAREKGQGRENYGYTF
V gene: TRBV5-1; clone size: -; CDR3 length: 15; D gene: -; J gene: TRBJ2-7; CDR3 DNA: TGCGCCAGCAGCTTGGACAGTTATAGCTCCTACGAGCAGTACTTC; CDR3 protein: CASSLDSYSSYEQYF
V gene: TRBV12-3/TRBV12-4; clone size: -; CDR3 length: 15; D gene: -; J gene: TRBJ1-1; CDR3 DNA: TGTGCCAGCAGTATCGCCTCGCCCAGGGTCCTCGAAGCTTTCTTT; CDR3 protein: CASSIASPRVLEAFF